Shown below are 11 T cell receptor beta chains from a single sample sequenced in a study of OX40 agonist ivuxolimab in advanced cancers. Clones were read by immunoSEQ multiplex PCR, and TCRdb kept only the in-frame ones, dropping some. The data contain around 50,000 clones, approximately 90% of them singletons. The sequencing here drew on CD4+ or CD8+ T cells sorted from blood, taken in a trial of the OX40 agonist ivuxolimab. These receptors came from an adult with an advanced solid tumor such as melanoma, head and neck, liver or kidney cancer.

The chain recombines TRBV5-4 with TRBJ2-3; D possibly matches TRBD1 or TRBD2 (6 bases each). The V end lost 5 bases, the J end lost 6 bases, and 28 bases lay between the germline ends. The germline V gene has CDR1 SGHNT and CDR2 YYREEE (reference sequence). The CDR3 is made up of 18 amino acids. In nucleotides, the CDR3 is TGTGCCAGCAGACCCAACGGGAGAGAGGGGGGCGCGAAGGATACGCAGTATTTT. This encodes CASRPNGREGGAKDTQYF.

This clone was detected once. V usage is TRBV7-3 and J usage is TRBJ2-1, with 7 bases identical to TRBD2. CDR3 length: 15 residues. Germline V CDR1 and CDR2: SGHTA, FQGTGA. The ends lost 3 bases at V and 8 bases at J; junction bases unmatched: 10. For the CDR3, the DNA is TGTGCCAGCAGCTTTTATGGAGGGAGGGGTGATGAGCAGTTCTTC. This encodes CASSFYGGRGDEQFF.

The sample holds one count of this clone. The CDR3 is CATSSPGTPPYNEQFF. DNA for the CDR3: TGTGCCACCAGCAGCCCCGGGACACCTCCCTACAATGAGCAGTTCTTC. The J gene is TRBJ2-1, the V gene TRBV15, with a tentative D call TRBD1 (6 bases). Germline CDR1 reads LNHNV; CDR2 reads YYDKDF (reference sequence). V lost 3 bases and J lost 2, with 14 bases in between. The CDR3 length is 16 residues.

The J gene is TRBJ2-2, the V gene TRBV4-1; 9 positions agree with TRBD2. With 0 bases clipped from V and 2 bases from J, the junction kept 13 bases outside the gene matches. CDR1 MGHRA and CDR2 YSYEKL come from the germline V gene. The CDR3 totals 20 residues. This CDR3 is CASSQERLAAKGTNTGELFF. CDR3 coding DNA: TGCGCCAGCAGCCAAGAAAGACTAGCGGCTAAGGGAACCAACACCGGGGAGCTGTTTTTT.

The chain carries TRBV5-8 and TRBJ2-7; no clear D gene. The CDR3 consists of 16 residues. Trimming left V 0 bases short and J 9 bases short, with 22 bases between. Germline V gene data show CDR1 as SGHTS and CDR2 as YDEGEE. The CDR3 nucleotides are TGTGCCAGCAGCTTGGTGGCTAGATCTCCTATATCTGGGCAGTACTTC. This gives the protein CASSLVARSPISGQYF. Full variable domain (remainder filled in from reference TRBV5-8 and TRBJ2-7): EAGVTQSPTHLIKTRGQQATLRCSPISGHTSVYWYQQALGLGLQFLLWYDEGEERNRGNFPPRFSGRQFPNYSSELNVNALELEDSALYLCASSLVARSPISGQYFGPGTRLTVT.

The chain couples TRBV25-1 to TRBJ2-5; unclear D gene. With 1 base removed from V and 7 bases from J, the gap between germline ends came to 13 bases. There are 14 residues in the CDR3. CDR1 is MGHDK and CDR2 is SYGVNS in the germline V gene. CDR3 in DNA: TGTGCCAGCAGTGAATCTGAGGTTCCAGGGACCCAGTACTTC. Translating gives CASSESEVPGTQYF.

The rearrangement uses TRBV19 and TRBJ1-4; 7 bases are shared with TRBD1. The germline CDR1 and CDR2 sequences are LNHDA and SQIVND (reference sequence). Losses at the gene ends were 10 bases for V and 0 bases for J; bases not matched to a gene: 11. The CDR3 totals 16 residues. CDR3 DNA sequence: TGTGCCACCCGGGACAGAGCATTTGCAACTAATGAAAAACTGTTTTTT. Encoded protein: CATRDRAFATNEKLFF.

CDR3 residues: CASSEGLAGAEQFF. CDR3 DNA: TGTGCCAGCAGCGAGGGACTAGCGGGAGCTGAGCAGTTCTTC. The chain is built from TRBV2 and TRBJ2-1; the match to TRBD2 covers 14 bases. CDR1 and CDR2 (germline): SNHLY, FYNNEI. The CDR3 loop spans 14 amino acids. The V and J ends lost 6 bases and 9 bases, in that order; junction bases with no gene match: 4.

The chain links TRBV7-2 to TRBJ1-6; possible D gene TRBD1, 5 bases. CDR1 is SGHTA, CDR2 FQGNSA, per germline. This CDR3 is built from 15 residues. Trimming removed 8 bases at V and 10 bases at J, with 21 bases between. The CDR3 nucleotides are TGTGCCAGCGCCCAAGTCGGCAGGGCAAGGTCACCCCTCCACTTT. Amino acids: CASAQVGRARSPLHF. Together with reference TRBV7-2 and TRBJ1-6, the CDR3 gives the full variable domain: GAGVSQSPSNKVTEKGKDVELRCDPISGHTALYWYRQSLGQGLEFLIYFQGNSAPDKSGLPSDRFSAERTGGSVSTLTIQRTQQEDSAVYLCASAQVGRARSPLHFGNGTRLTVT.

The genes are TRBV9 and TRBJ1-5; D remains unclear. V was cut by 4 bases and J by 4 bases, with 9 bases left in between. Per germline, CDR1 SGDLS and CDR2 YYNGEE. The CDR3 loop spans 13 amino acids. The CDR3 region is CASSRALNQPQHF. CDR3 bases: TGTGCCAGCAGCCGGGCTCTAAATCAGCCCCAGCATTTT.

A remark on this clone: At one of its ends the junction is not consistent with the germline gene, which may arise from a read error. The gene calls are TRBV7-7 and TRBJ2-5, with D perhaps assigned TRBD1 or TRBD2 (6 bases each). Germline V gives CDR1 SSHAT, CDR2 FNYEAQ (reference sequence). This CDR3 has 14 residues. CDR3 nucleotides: TGTGCTAGCAGCCCAGGGGACGCGGGGGAGACCCAGTACTTC. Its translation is CASSPGDAGETQYF.